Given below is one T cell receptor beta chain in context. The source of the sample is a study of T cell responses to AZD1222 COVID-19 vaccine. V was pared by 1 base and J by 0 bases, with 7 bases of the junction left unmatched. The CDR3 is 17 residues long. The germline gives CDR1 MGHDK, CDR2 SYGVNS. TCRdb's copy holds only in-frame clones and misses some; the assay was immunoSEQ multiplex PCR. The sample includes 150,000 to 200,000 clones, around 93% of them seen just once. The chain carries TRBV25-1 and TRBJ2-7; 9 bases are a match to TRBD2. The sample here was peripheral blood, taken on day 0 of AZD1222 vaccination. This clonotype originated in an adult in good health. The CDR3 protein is CASSEFLAGVSSYEQYF. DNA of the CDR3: TGTGCCAGCAGTGAATTCTTAGCGGGGGTCAGCTCCTACGAGCAGTACTTC.